Below, 20 T cell receptor beta chains from the same sample are listed, as sequenced in a study of a mutant IDH1 vaccine in newly diagnosed glioma. The assay was immunoSEQ multiplex PCR, and TCRdb's table has in-frame clones only and misses some. This sample has tens of thousands of clones, with roughly four fifths found just once. Time point described: baseline, week 1 (first vaccination visit). This sample's treatment: pre-vaccination baseline after standard-of-care therapy. Sequences were derived from PBMCs, sampled from a glioma patient treated with radiotherapy, temozolomide or both. These receptors all come from a man aged 30-40 years with glioma.

The chain combines TRBV18 with TRBJ1-1; maybe TRBD1 (6 bases). Trimming shortened V by 6 bases and J by 1 base, and 15 bases separated the two germline ends. Germline V gives CDR1 KGHSH, CDR2 LQKENI. The CDR3 spans 15 residues. CDR3 residues: CASSPYRAENTEAFF. CDR3 nucleotide sequence: TGTGCCAGCTCGCCGTACAGGGCCGAGAACACTGAAGCTTTCTTT.

The chain employs TRBV9 and TRBJ2-2; 10 bases align to TRBD1. From germline, CDR1 is SGDLS and CDR2 YYNGEE. J lost 3 bases, V lost 4 bases, and 6 bases had no gene match. This CDR3 has 16 amino acids. CDR3 DNA sequence: TGTGCCAGCAGCCCCAGACAGGGGGCGGACACCGGGGAGCTGTTTTTT. Its translation: CASSPRQGADTGELFF.

The V gene is TRBV29-1, the J gene TRBJ1-2; D not resolved. Per the germline V gene, CDR1 is SQVTM and CDR2 is ANQGSEA. V lost 4 bases to trimming and J lost 2 bases, with 14 bases between them. The CDR3 is made up of 14 amino acids. This CDR3 reads CSVADLRLNYGYTF. For the CDR3, the DNA is TGCAGCGTTGCGGACCTGAGACTAAACTATGGCTACACCTTC.

In its sample, this clone ranks as large. The CDR3 protein is CASSGTGLLYEQYF. CDR3 nucleotide sequence: TGTGCCAGCAGCGGGACAGGGTTGCTATACGAGCAGTACTTC. The rearrangement joins TRBV5-6 to TRBJ2-7; 9 bases align to TRBD1. The junction had 6 bases not matched to a gene; V was cut back by 4 bases and J by 4 bases. Germline V gene sequence: CDR1 SGHDT, CDR2 YYEEEE. The CDR3 is 14 amino acids.

The chain recombines TRBV30 with TRBJ2-7; TRBD1 agrees at 9 bases. Germline V gene data show CDR1 as GTSNPN and CDR2 as SVGIG (reference sequence). The CDR3 has 13 residues. J gave up 5 bases and V 7 bases, and 9 bases lay outside the gene matches. CDR3 bases: TGTGCCTACCACCCGGGACAGGGCCACGAGCAGTACTTC. It codes for CAYHPGQGHEQYF.

This rearrangement joins TRBV9 to TRBJ1-3, with TRBD1 matching 7 bases. CDR1 is SGDLS, CDR2 YYNGEE, per germline. Trimming at V came to 3 bases and at J to 0 bases, leaving 9 bases not matched to a gene. The CDR3 extends over 17 amino acids. The CDR3 region is CASSGSGTANSGNTIYF. The DNA of the CDR3 is TGTGCCAGCAGCGGCTCCGGGACAGCCAACTCTGGAAACACCATATATTTT. Drawing the rest from reference TRBV9 and TRBJ1-3, the complete variable domain is DSGVTQTPKHLITATGQRVTLRCSPRSGDLSVYWYQQSLDQGLQFLIQYYNGEERAKGNILERFSAQQFPDLHSELNLSSLELGDSALYFCASSGSGTANSGNTIYFGEGSWLTVV.

The rearrangement uses TRBV30 and TRBJ2-7; 7 bases are shared with TRBD1. Trimming cost V 0 bases and J 1 base; bases outside gene matches: 6. This CDR3 contains 15 residues. Germline V gene data show CDR1 as GTSNPN and CDR2 as SVGIG (reference sequence). The CDR3 loop reads CAWSVNRGASYEQYF. The CDR3 bases are TGTGCCTGGAGTGTGAACAGGGGAGCATCCTACGAGCAGTACTTC.

This chain joins TRBV6-1 and TRBJ1-5; 7 nucleotides agree with TRBD1. The CDR3 length is 13 residues. From germline, CDR1 is MNHNS and CDR2 SASEGT. V lost 7 bases to trimming and J lost 3 bases; unmatched junction nucleotides: 3. CDR3 residues: CASTGQVNQPQHF. DNA of the CDR3: TGTGCCAGCACAGGACAGGTCAATCAGCCCCAGCATTTT.

This chain uses TRBV2 with TRBJ1-4; D not resolved. Trimming left V 3 bases short and J 8 bases short, with 13 bases between. This CDR3 region has 14 residues. Germline assignment: CDR1 SNHLY and CDR2 FYNNEI. The CDR3 coding sequence is TGTGCCAGCAGTGATGTTTTAAGGAAAGAAAAACTGTTTTTT. Its protein product is CASSDVLRKEKLFF.

In DNA, the CDR3 is TGTGCCAGCAGAGAGGACTTCGGACCCCAGCATTTT. Translated: CASREDFGPQHF. The chain joins TRBV7-9 to TRBJ1-5; no clear D. Germline values: CDR1 SEHNR, CDR2 FQNEAQ (reference sequence). V lost 6 bases, J lost 10 bases, and 13 bases lay in between. This CDR3 region has 12 residues.

CDR3 sequence reads: CASSPQANTGELFF. Here the CDR3 DNA reads TGTGCCAGTAGTCCCCAGGCCAACACCGGGGAGCTGTTTTTT. The chain links TRBV19 to TRBJ2-2, with unresolved D. V shed 5 bases and J shed 2 bases, with 9 bases lying between them. This CDR3 region has 14 residues. CDR1 is LNHDA, CDR2 SQIVND, per germline (reference sequence).

The rearrangement uses TRBV4-2 and TRBJ2-1; 12 nucleotides agree with TRBD1. Trimming cost V 4 bases and J 1 base; bases outside gene matches: 23. The CDR3 totals 23 residues. Germline assignment: CDR1 LGHNA and CDR2 YNFKEQ. CDR3 coding DNA: TGTGCCAGCAGCCCACGGGACAGGGGGCAAGCTAGCGGGAGAAGCGCGTCCTACAATGAGCAGTTCTTC. Amino acid sequence: CASSPRDRGQASGRSASYNEQFF.

The chain is built from TRBV27 and TRBJ2-7; no definite D call. Trimming removed 6 bases at V and 6 bases at J, with 18 bases between. The length of the CDR3 is 14 residues. Per germline, CDR1 MNHEY and CDR2 SMNVEV (reference sequence). The CDR3 sequence: CASSPRPIWGEQYF. CDR3 coding DNA: TGTGCCAGCAGCCCCCGCCCCATTTGGGGCGAGCAGTACTTC.

V and J are TRBV5-6 and TRBJ1-6; TRBD1 matches at 8 bases. This CDR3 contains 16 residues. With 3 bases clipped from V and 7 bases from J, the junction kept 9 bases outside the gene matches. CDR1 SGHDT and CDR2 YYEEEE come from the germline V gene. CDR3 sequence: CASSWGTGDSNSPLHF. Written as DNA, the CDR3 is TGTGCCAGCAGCTGGGGGACAGGCGACTCGAATTCACCCCTCCACTTT.

The chain recombines TRBV6-5 with TRBJ2-3; 9 bases are shared with TRBD2. The CDR3 length is 16 residues. V lost 4 bases, J lost 0 bases, and 5 bases stayed unmatched. The germline CDR1 and CDR2 sequences are MNHEY and SVGAGI. CDR3 region: CASSWASGDSTDTQYF. CDR3 DNA sequence: TGTGCCAGCAGTTGGGCTAGCGGGGACAGCACAGATACGCAGTATTTT.

The chain joins TRBV6-1 to TRBJ2-2, with D possibly being TRBD2 (5 bases). V lost 3 bases and J lost 1, with 9 bases in between. Germline V CDR1 and CDR2: MNHNS, SASEGT. This CDR3 spans 15 amino acids. CDR3 region: CASSDRGQNTGELFF. The CDR3 bases are TGTGCCAGCAGTGACCGGGGTCAGAACACCGGGGAGCTGTTTTTT.

The chain links TRBV19 to TRBJ1-6; possible D gene TRBD1, 5 bases. The length of the CDR3 is 15 residues. Per the germline V gene, CDR1 is LNHDA and CDR2 is SQIVND (reference sequence). Trimming cost V 3 bases and J 7 bases, with 13 bases left between them. CDR3 sequence reads: CASSMTGDFNSPLHF. The CDR3 nucleotides are TGTGCCAGTAGTATGACCGGGGACTTCAATTCACCCCTCCACTTT.

The chain employs TRBV7-9 and TRBJ2-1, with D possibly being TRBD1 or TRBD2 (5 bases each). This CDR3 region has 15 residues. V was trimmed by 10 bases and J by 2 bases, leaving 18 bases between them. Germline CDR1 reads SEHNR; CDR2 reads FQNEAQ (reference sequence). CDR3 nucleotide sequence: TGTGCCATCATAGATGAGGGGACGGCCTACAATGAGCAGTTCTTC. Its protein product is CAIIDEGTAYNEQFF.

The V call is TRBV5-1, the J call TRBJ2-5; no clear D gene. The CDR3 is made up of 13 amino acids. Germline CDR1 reads SGHRS; CDR2 reads YFSETQ. Trimming cost V 0 bases and J 4 bases, with 7 bases left between them. CDR3 amino acids: CASSLEPVETQYF. In nucleotides, the CDR3 is TGCGCCAGCAGCTTGGAACCGGTAGAGACCCAGTACTTC. The entire variable domain, with the rest obtained from reference TRBV5-1 and TRBJ2-5, is as follows: KAGVTQTPRYLIKTRGQQVTLSCSPISGHRSVSWYQQTPGQGLQFLFEYFSETQRNKGNFPGRFSGRQFSNSRSEMNVSTLELGDSALYLCASSLEPVETQYFGPGTRLLVL.

The chain links TRBV14 to TRBJ1-2; D not resolved. Germline CDR1 SGHDN, CDR2 FVKESK. The CDR3 extends over 14 amino acids. The ends were cut back, 0 bases at V and 1 base at J, with 6 bases in the middle. DNA for the CDR3: TGTGCCAGCAGCCAAGATTCAGATAACTATGGCTACACCTTC. It codes for CASSQDSDNYGYTF.